This note documents a single TCR beta chain sequence. In the original processing: Reference gene primer amplification gave estimated nucleated cell counts. Sequenced by immunoSEQ multiplex PCR; TCRdb stores in-frame clones only, minus some. The DNA was the basis for D and trimming; V, J and clone size are from that table. Of around 160,000 clones listed, about 87% are singletons. The sample is drawn from a study of blood T cell repertoires in COVID-19. At the level of the study: PBMCs, B-cell-depleted T cells, or T cells provided the cDNA or gDNA that made up the material.

This CDR3 has 20 amino acids. The V gene end was trimmed by 2 bases and the J gene end by 0 bases; junction bases not matched to a gene: 16. CDR1 is SQVTM and CDR2 is ANQGSEA in the germline V gene. What was sequenced was peripheral blood. The chain joins TRBV29-1 to TRBJ2-1, with 10 bases identical to TRBD2. The TCR was taken from a man aged 80 or over with acute or convalescent COVID-19. The CDR3 loop reads CSVEPRLAGSTSNSYNEQFF. CDR3 DNA sequence: TGCAGCGTTGAACCCCGACTAGCGGGTTCGACATCCAACTCCTACAATGAGCAGTTCTTC.